These 13 T cell receptor beta chains were sequenced from one sample in a study of T cells in women clearing cervical HPV infection. The table came from immunoSEQ multiplex PCR; TCRdb's copy has only in-frame clones and leaves some out. The sample includes tens of thousands of clones. Source material: blood buffy coat. The receptors here all came from a woman between 18 and 75 years old with a cervical HPV16 infection that either progressed to CIN3+ or cleared (not recorded which).

A word on this clone: The sequence runs out 3 residues before the end of the CDR3; the remainder is reconstructed from the germline J gene. The rearrangement joins TRBV19 to TRBJ1-1; TRBD1 agrees at 9 bases. The CDR3 is 13 amino acids. Germline CDR1 and CDR2: LNHDA and SQIVND (reference sequence). V dropped 5 bases and J dropped 3; count of bases not matched to a gene: 1. The CDR3 sequence is CASSWDRDTEAFF. CDR3 DNA (partial): TGTGCCAGTAGTTGGGACAGGGACACTGAA.

As regards this clone: The read stops 3 residues short of the end of the CDR3; the missing end is completed from the germline J gene. V is TRBV20-1 and J is TRBJ2-5; TRBD1 might be the D (5 bases). This CDR3 is built from 13 residues. Germline values: CDR1 DFQATT, CDR2 SNEGSKA (reference sequence). The V end lost 6 bases, the J end lost 5 bases, and 16 bases lay between the germline ends. The CDR3 bases that were read are TGCAGTGCCCACTATACAGGATCCGAGACC. This sequence encodes CSAHYTGSET. The whole CDR3 protein is CSAHYTGSETQYF.

Points on this clone: The read halts 3 residues ahead of the CDR3 end, with the missing end drawn from the germline J gene. This rearrangement joins TRBV5-1 to TRBJ2-3; TRBD2 is a possible D gene (6 bases). The germline gives CDR1 SGHRS, CDR2 YFSETQ. The CDR3 consists of 16 residues. The V gene lost 0 bases and the J gene lost 0 bases, with 11 bases spanning the gap. Incomplete CDR3 DNA: TGCGCCAGCAGCTTGGCCGCGGACTACAGCACAGATACG. Its translation: CASSLAADYSTDT. The whole CDR3 reads CASSLAADYSTDTQYF.

On this clone itself: The read ends 3 residues shy of where the CDR3 ends; the end is completed using the germline J gene. This chain connects TRBV5-5 to TRBJ2-7, with 11 bases that match TRBD2. The CDR3 is made up of 15 amino acids. Germline loops: CDR1 SGHKS, CDR2 YYEKEE (reference sequence). J gave up 6 bases and V 3 bases, and 8 bases lay outside the gene matches. CDR3 DNA, as far as it was read: TGTGCCAGCAGCTCATATACTAGCGGGGGTTCCGAG. It is translated as CASSSYTSGGSE. The complete CDR3 reads CASSSYTSGGSEQYF.

Turning to this clone: The read terminates 3 residues before the CDR3 end, so the remaining end is supplied by the germline J gene. V is TRBV10-2 and J is TRBJ1-3; D call uncertain. CDR3 length: 15 amino acids. Per the germline V gene, CDR1 is WSHSY and CDR2 is SAAADI. V shed 0 bases and J shed 8 bases, with 14 bases lying between them. The sequenced part of the CDR3 DNA is TGCGCCAGCAGTGAGTCGCCGGGTTCGTATCACACC. Its translation: CASSESPGSYHT. The whole CDR3 reads CASSESPGSYHTIYF.

Remarks on this clone: The read terminates 3 residues before the CDR3 end, so the remaining end is supplied by the germline J gene. V is TRBV19 and J is TRBJ1-6, with 8 bases lining up with TRBD1. The V segment lost 5 bases and the J segment 7 bases; nucleotides outside the gene matches: 7. Germline values: CDR1 LNHDA, CDR2 SQIVND (reference sequence). The CDR3 is 15 residues long. CDR3 residues: CASSDRGQGNSPLHF. The covered CDR3 bases are TGTGCCAGTAGTGACCGCGGACAGGGAAATTCACCC.

Points on this clone: The read gets to within 3 residues of the CDR3 end, and the germline J gene fills in the rest. The chain uses TRBV12-3 or TRBV12-4 and TRBJ1-1, with D possibly matching TRBD1 (5 bases). This CDR3 comprises 16 residues. The part of the CDR3 DNA that was read is TGTGCCAGCAACCAAAATAGAGGAGGGGCAATTGACGAA. Encoded protein: CASNQNRGGAIDE. The entire CDR3 reads CASNQNRGGAIDEAFF.

With regard to this clone: Read coverage stops 3 residues before the CDR3 terminus; the germline J gene supplies the remainder. This chain links TRBV20-1 with TRBJ2-1; 10 nucleotides line up with TRBD1. The V and J ends lost 5 bases and 9 bases, in that order; junction bases with no gene match: 10. This CDR3 comprises 14 residues. Looked up from germline, CDR1 is DFQATT and CDR2 is SNEGSKA (reference sequence). The CDR3 DNA, read in part, is TGCAGTGCTCCCCGACAGGGGGCAGTCGGTGAG. Translation: CSAPRQGAVGE. The entire CDR3 sequence reads CSAPRQGAVGEQFF.

Remarks on this clone: The read is 3 residues too short to cover the CDR3 end, so that end is filled in from the germline J gene. The rearrangement joins TRBV7-8 to TRBJ2-3; TRBD2 agrees at 9 bases. The germline gives CDR1 SGHVS, CDR2 FQNEAQ. The CDR3 spans 16 residues. Losses at the gene ends were 1 base for V and 8 bases for J; bases not matched to a gene: 10. CDR3 bases read: TGTGCCAGCAGCTTAGGGGGTAGCGGGGGCGGGGGTACG. Residues: CASSLGGSGGGGT. Given in full, the CDR3 is CASSLGGSGGGGTQYF.

Concerning this clone itself: The read ends 3 residues shy of where the CDR3 ends; the end is completed using the germline J gene. V usage is TRBV19 and J usage is TRBJ1-2; no reliable D call. This CDR3 comprises 12 residues. The V gene lost 6 bases and the J gene lost 0 bases, with 5 bases spanning the gap. Germline V gene sequence: CDR1 LNHDA, CDR2 SQIVND (reference sequence). CDR3 DNA (partial): TGTGCCAGTAGCTTAACTAACTATGGC. Translation: CASSLTNYG. The CDR3 in its entirety is CASSLTNYGYTF. Based on the CDR3 plus reference TRBV19 and TRBJ1-2, the full variable domain is DGGITQSPKYLFRKEGQNVTLSCEQNLNHDAMYWYRQDPGQGLRLIYYSQIVNDFQKGDIAEGYSVSREKKESFPLTVTSAQKNPTAFYLCASSLTNYGYTFGSGTRLTVV.

Concerning this clone: From the germline J gene comes the end of the CDR3, since the read stops 3 residues before it. The chain links TRBV7-9 to TRBJ2-2; no definite D call. Germline CDR1 and CDR2: SEHNR and FQNEAQ (reference sequence). This CDR3 region has 15 residues. This CDR3 is CASTYQADGNSPLFF. CDR3 bases read: TGTGCCAGCACCTATCAGGCCGACGGTAATTCACCG.

Details on this clone: The CDR3 goes on 3 residues after the read ends, and that part is filled in from the germline J gene. The chain is built from TRBV7-9 and TRBJ1-1; possible D gene TRBD1, 5 bases. The germline V and J ends were trimmed by 5 bases and 1 base, with 14 bases remaining between them. Germline assignment: CDR1 SEHNR and CDR2 FQNEAQ (reference sequence). The CDR3 totals 15 residues. This chain's CDR3 is CASSPYGGGNTEAFF. The CDR3 bases that were read are TGTGCCAGCAGCCCCTACGGGGGGGGGAACACTGAA. The whole variable domain, remainder taken from reference TRBV7-9 and TRBJ1-1, is DTGVSQNPRHKITKRGQNVTFRCDPISEHNRLYWYRQTLGQGPEFLTYFQNEAQLEKSRLLSDRFSAERPKGSFSTLEIQRTEQGDSAMYLCASSPYGGGNTEAFFGQGTRLTVV.

In the case of this clone: The CDR3 extends 3 residues past the end of the read, so its final part is completed from the germline J gene. This rearrangement joins TRBV19 to TRBJ2-6; a weak D match, TRBD2 (5 bases). The CDR3 has 15 amino acids. In germline, CDR1 is LNHDA, CDR2 SQIVND (reference sequence). The V gene lost 7 bases and the J gene lost 2 bases, with 12 bases spanning the gap. Here the CDR3 reads CASTPRGAGANVLTF. CDR3 bases read: TGTGCCAGTACCCCCCGGGGAGCTGGGGCCAACGTC.